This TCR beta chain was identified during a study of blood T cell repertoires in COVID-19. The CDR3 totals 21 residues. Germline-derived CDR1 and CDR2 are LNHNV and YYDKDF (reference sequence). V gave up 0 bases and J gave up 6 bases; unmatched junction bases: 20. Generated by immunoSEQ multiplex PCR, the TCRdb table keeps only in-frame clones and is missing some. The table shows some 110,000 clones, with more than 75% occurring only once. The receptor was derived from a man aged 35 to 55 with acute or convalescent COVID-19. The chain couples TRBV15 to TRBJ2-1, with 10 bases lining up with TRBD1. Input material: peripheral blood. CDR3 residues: CATSRDLLGTGEIAGSNEQFF. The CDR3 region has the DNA TGTGCCACCAGCAGAGATCTCTTGGGGACAGGGGAAATAGCGGGGTCCAATGAGCAGTTCTTC.